This T cell receptor (beta chain) was profiled in a study of T-cell reconstitution after alpha-beta-depleted transplantation in children. Turning to this clonotype: Its antigen is unknown.

Trimming cost V 5 bases and J 0 bases; bases outside gene matches: 12. Germline CDR1 MDHEN, CDR2 SYDVKM. The length of the CDR3 is 17 residues. Notes on the study in general: Recipient T cells and thymic progenitors that survived gave rise to the high TCRbeta diversity observed at day 60 in some patients. The study reportedly traced alpha-beta T cells about two months after transplant to several hundred expanded graft clones. T-cell counts and diversity were attributed mostly to newly produced T cells one year after transplant.

For TCRbeta, the library was prepared with unique molecular identifiers. From the PCR reads, TCRdb called clonotypes with MiXCR, one entry per CDR3 protein. The data contain hundreds of thousands of distinct CDR3 sequences, approximately 13% of them singletons. The TCR sequence derives from a male patient under 18 who had a stem cell transplant for acute myeloid leukemia, so the T cells may come from the graft donor. Specimen: PBMCs, mostly from graft donor cells, collected 360 days after TCRalphabeta/CD19-depleted stem cell transplant. The chain joins TRBV28 to TRBJ2-7; 8 bases agree with TRBD2. CDR3 DNA sequence: TGTGCCAGCAGTCGGGGGAAACTAGCGGACAACTCCTACGAGCAGTACTTC. Amino acid sequence: CASSRGKLADNSYEQYF.